The entry below gives a single T cell receptor (beta chain) sequence along with its context. The sample belongs to a study of naive and memory T cell subsets. Germline CDR1 SGHTA, CDR2 FQGNSA. The CDR3 extends over 14 amino acids. With 1 base removed from V and 2 bases from J, the gap between germline ends came to 8 bases. An equimolar mix of two oligonucleotides served as the beta constant-region primer for TRBC1 and TRBC2. Ligated cDNA was amplified by four rounds of PCR with nested alpha and beta constant-region primers and SP2. One entry per CDR3 protein results from TCRdb running MiXCR on the UMI-ligation and nested PCR reads. The data contain 25,000 to 30,000 distinct CDR3 sequences, around 10% of them singletons.

This sequence joins TRBV7-2 and TRBJ2-5; D gene ambiguous. Sequencing used effector memory CD4+ T cells from blood. Noted subset: effector memory, CD45RA- CD27-. This clonotype originated in a human donor in good health. The CDR3 nucleotides are TGTGCCAGCAGCTTAGTGTTGATACAAGAGACCCAGTACTTC. Encoded protein: CASSLVLIQETQYF.